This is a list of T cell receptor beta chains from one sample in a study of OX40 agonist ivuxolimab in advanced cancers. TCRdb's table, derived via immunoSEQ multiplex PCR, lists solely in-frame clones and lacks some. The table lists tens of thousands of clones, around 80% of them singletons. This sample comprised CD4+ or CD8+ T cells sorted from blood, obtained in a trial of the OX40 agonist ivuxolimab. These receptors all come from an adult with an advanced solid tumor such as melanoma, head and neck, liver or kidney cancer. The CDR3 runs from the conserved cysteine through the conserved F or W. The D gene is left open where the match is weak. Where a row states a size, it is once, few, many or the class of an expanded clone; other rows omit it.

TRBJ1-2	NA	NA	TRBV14	TGTGCCAGCAGCCCCGGACAAAACCTCTATGGCTACACCTTC	CASSPGQNLYGYTF
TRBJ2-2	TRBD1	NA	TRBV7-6	TGTGCCAGCAGCTCCCGGACAGGGAACACCGGGGAGCTGTTTTTT	CASSSRTGNTGELFF
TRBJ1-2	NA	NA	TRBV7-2	TGTGCCAGCAGCCTCAACAGGGTAAACTATGGCTACACCTTC	CASSLNRVNYGYTF
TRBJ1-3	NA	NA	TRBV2	TGTGCCAGCAGTGAAGGGGGCTTTCCTGGAAACACCATATATTTT	CASSEGGFPGNTIYF
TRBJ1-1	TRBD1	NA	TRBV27	TGTGCCAGCAGCCCGGGGACAGGATCTAGGGGCACTGAAGCTTTCTTT	CASSPGTGSRGTEAFF
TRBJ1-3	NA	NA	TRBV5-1	TGCGCCAGCAGCTTGCGGAGCTCTGGAAACACCATATATTTT	CASSLRSSGNTIYF
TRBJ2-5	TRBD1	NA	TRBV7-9	TGTGCCAGCAGCTCGGGACAGGCGGGCCCCCAGTACTTC	CASSSGQAGPQYF
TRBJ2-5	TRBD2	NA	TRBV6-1	TGTGCCAGCAGTGGGCTAGCGGGGGGGACGCAAGAGACCCAGTACTTC	CASSGLAGGTQETQYF
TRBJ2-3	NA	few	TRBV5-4	TGTGCCAGCAGTACAGGGACTAGCACAGATACGCAGTATTTT	CASSTGTSTDTQYF
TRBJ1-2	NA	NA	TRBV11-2	TGTGCCAGCAGCTTAGGGCATGTAGCTAACTATGGCTACACCTTC	CASSLGHVANYGYTF
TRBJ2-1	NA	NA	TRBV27	TGTGCCAGCAGTTTAAGACCGATCTCCTACAATGAGCAGTTCTTC	CASSLRPISYNEQFF
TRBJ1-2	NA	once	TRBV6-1	TGTGCCAGCAGTGGGGTGGGAAGAGGCTACACCTTC	CASSGVGRGYTF
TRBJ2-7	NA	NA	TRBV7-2	TGTGCCAGCAGCTTAGGGCTGATCGCCGAGCAGTACTTC	CASSLGLIAEQYF
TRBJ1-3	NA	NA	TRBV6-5	TGTGCCAGCGGGTCCGGGGGCTCTGGAAACACCATATATTTT	CASGSGGSGNTIYF
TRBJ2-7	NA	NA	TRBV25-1	TGTGCCAGCAGTGAATTAGGGCAGGGGGGAACCTACGAGCAGTACTTC	CASSELGQGGTYEQYF
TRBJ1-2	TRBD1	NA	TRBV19	TGTGCCAGTAGTGTTTGGCTACCAGGGGGCGAATATGGCTACACCTTC	CASSVWLPGGEYGYTF
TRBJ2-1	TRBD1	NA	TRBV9	TGTGCCAGCAGCGTAGGGCAGGGGGCCTACAATGAGCAGTTCTTC	CASSVGQGAYNEQFF
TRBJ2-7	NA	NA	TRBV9	TGTGCCAGCAGCGGGGACGGGGATGTCGACGAGCAGTACTTC	CASSGDGDVDEQYF
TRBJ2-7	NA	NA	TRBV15	TGTGCCACCAGCAGAGTGGGCGGACACTCCGAGCAGTACTTC	CATSRVGGHSEQYF
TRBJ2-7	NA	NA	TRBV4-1	TGCGCCAGCAGCCAAGAGAGAGGTTCCTACGAGCAGTACTTC	CASSQERGSYEQYF
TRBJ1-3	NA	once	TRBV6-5	TGTGCCAGCAGCCCATTTGGTAGCTCTGGAAACACCATATATTTT	CASSPFGSSGNTIYF
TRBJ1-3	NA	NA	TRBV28	TGTGCCAGCAGTTGGACAGACTCTGGAAACACCATATATTTT	CASSWTDSGNTIYF
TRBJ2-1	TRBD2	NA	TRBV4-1	TGCGCCAGCAGCCAATTGACTAGCGGGGGGGCCACTGAGCAGTTCTTC	CASSQLTSGGATEQFF
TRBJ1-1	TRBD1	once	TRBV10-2	TGCGCCAGCATTGACAGGGGGCCGACTGAAGCTTTCTTT	CASIDRGPTEAFF
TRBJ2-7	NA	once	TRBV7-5	TGTGTCTGCCGGGGGGTGTACGAGCAGTACTTC	CVCRGVYEQYF
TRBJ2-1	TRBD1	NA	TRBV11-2	TGTGCCAGCAGCCCAGGGACAGGGGGCGCCTACAATGAGCAGTTCTTC	CASSPGTGGAYNEQFF
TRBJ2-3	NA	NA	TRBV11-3	TGTGCCAGCAGCTTAGGAAATCAGCTCACAGATACGCAGTATTTT	CASSLGNQLTDTQYF
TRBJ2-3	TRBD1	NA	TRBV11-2	TGTGCCAGCAGCTCCGTCCCGGGACAGGGTTCAACGCAGTATTTT	CASSSVPGQGSTQYF
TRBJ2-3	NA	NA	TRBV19	TGTGCCAGTAGTAGGTGGGCGCTGGATACGCAGTATTTT	CASSRWALDTQYF
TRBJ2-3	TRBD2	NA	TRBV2	TGTGCCAGCAGTGGGACTAGCGGGGCTAGCACAGATACGCAGTATTTT	CASSGTSGASTDTQYF
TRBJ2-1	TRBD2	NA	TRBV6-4	TGTGCCAGCAGTGGCGGGGGGGCCAATGAGCAGTTCTTC	CASSGGGANEQFF
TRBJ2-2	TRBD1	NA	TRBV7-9	TGTGCCAGCAGCCCGACAGGGGATGCCGGGGAGCTGTTTTTT	CASSPTGDAGELFF
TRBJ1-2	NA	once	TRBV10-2	TGCGCCAGCAGTGTTCCTGCTGGCCCTGGCTACACCTTC	CASSVPAGPGYTF